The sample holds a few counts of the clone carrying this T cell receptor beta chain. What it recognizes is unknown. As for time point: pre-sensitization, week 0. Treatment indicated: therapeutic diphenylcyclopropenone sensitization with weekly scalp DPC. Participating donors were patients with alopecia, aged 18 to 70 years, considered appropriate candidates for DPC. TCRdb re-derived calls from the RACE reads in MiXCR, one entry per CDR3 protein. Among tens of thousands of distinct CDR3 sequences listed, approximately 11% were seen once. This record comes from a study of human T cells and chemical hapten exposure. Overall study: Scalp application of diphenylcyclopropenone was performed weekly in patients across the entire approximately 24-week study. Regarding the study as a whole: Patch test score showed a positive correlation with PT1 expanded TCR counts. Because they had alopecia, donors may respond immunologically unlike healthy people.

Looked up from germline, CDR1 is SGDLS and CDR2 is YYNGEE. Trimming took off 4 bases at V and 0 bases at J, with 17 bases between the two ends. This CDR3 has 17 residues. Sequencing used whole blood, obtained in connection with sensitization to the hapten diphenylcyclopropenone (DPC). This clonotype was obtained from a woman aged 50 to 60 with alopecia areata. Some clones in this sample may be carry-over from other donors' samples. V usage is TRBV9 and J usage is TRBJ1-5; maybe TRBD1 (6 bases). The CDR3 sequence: CASSPGGSGASNQPQHF. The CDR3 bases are TGTGCCAGCAGCCCTGGGGGTTCGGGGGCTAGCAATCAGCCCCAGCATTTT.